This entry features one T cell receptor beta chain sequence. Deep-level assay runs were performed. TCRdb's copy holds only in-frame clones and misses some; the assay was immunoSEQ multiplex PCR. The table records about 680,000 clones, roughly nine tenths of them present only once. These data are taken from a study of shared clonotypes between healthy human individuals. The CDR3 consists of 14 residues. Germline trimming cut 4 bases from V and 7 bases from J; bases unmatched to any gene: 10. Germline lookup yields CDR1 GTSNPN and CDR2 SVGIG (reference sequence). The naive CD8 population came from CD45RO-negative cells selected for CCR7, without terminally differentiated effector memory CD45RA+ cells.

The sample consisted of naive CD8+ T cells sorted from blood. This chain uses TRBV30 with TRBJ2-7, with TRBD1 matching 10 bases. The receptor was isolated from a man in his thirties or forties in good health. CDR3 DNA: TGTGCCTGGACAAGGGACAGGGGACTGTTTGAGCAGTACTTC. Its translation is CAWTRDRGLFEQYF.